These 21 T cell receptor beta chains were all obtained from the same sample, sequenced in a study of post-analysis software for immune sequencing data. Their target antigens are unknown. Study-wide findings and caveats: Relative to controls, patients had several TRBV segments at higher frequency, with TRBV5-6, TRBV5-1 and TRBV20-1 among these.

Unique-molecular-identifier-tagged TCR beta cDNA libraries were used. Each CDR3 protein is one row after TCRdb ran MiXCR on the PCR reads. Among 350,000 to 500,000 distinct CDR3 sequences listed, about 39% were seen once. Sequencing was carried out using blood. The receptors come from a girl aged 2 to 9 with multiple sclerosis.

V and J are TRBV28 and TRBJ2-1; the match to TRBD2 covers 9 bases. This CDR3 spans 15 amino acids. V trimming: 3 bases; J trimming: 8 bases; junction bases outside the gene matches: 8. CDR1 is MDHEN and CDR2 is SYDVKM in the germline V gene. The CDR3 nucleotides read TGTGCCAGCAGTTTGGCCGCTCCTAGCGGGGATGAGCAGTTCTTC. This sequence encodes CASSLAAPSGDEQFF.

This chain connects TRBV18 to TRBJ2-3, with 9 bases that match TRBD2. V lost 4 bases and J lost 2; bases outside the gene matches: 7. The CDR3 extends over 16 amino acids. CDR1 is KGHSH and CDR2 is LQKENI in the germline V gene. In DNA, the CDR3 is TGTGCCAGCTCACAGACTAGCGGCCTATACACAGATACGCAGTATTTT. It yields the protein CASSQTSGLYTDTQYF.

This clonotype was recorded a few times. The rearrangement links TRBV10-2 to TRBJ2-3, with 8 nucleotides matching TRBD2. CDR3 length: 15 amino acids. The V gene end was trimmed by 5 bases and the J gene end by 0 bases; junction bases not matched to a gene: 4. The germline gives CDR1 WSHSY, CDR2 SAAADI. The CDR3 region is CASSMAGGSTDTQYF. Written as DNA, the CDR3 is TGCGCCAGCAGTATGGCGGGGGGAAGCACAGATACGCAGTATTTT.

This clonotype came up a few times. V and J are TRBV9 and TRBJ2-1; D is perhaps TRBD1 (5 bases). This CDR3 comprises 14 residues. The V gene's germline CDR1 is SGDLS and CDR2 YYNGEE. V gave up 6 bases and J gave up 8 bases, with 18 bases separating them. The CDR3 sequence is CASNSDSLRDEQFF. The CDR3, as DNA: TGTGCCAGCAACTCCGACAGTCTCCGGGATGAGCAGTTCTTC.

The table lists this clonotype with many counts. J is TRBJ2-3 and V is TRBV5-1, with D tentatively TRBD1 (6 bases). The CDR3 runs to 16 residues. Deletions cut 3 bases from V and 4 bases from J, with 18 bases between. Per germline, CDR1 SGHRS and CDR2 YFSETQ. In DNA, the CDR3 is TGCGCCAGCAGCTCGGAAATACAGGGCCGCGCAGATACGCAGTATTTT. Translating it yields CASSSEIQGRADTQYF.

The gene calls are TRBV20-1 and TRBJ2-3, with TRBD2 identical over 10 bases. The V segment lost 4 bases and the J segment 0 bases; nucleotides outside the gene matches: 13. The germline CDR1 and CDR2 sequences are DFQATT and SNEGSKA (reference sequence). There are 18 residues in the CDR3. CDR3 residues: CSAKVARLAGASTDTQYF. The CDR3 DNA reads TGCAGTGCTAAGGTTGCCAGGCTAGCGGGAGCTAGCACAGATACGCAGTATTTT.

CDR3 protein: CASSMGVNTEAFF. The CDR3 nucleotides are TGTGCCAGCAGCATGGGGGTTAACACTGAAGCTTTCTTT. The rearrangement links TRBV12-3 or TRBV12-4 to TRBJ1-1; D perhaps matches TRBD1 (5 bases). The ends were cut back, 6 bases at V and 2 bases at J, with 10 bases in the middle. The CDR3 loop spans 13 amino acids.

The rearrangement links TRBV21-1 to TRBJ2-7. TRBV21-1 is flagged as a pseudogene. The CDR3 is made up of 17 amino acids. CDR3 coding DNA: TGTGCCAGCAGCAAACCGTTTGCGACTAGCGACTCCTACGAGCAGTACTTC. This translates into CASSKPFATSDSYEQYF.

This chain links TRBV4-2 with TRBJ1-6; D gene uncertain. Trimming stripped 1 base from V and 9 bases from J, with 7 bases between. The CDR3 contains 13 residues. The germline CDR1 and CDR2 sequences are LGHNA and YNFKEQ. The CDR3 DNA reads TGTGCCAGCAGCCAAGGGGTTGGTTCACCCCTCCACTTT. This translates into CASSQGVGSPLHF.

The CDR3 reads CASSVTANTEAFF. CDR3 in DNA: TGCGCCAGCAGCGTTACGGCGAACACTGAAGCTTTCTTT. The chain combines TRBV5-1 with TRBJ1-1; D is unclear. V was cut by 4 bases and J by 1 base, with 8 bases left in between. CDR3 size: 13 residues. Germline V lookup: CDR1 SGHRS, CDR2 YFSETQ.

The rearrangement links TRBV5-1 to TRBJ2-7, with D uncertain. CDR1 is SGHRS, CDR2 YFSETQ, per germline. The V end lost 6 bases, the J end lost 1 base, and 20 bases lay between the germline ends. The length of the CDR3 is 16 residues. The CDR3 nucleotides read TGCGCCAGCAAAATGGATCAGGCATTCCGATCCTACGAGCAGTACTTC. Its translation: CASKMDQAFRSYEQYF.

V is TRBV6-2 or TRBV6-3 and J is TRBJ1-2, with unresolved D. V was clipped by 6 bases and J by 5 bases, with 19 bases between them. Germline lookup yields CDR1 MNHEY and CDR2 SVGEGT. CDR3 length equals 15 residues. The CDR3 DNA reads TGTGCCAGCAGCTACGGAGCGCCGGCTCGATATGGCTACACCTTC. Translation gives CASSYGAPARYGYTF.

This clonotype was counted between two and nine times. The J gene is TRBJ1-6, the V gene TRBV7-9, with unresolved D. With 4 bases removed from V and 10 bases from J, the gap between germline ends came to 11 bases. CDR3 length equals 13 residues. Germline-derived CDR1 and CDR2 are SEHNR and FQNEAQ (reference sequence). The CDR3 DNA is TGTGCCAGCAGCTCTAAAGTTCGGTCACCCCTCCACTTT. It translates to CASSSKVRSPLHF.

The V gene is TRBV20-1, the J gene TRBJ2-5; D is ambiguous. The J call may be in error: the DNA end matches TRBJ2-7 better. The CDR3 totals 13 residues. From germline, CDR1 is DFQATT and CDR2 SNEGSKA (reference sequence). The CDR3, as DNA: TGCAGTGCTAGAGACGTAGTAGAAGACGAGCAGTACTTC. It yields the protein CSARDVVEDEQYF.

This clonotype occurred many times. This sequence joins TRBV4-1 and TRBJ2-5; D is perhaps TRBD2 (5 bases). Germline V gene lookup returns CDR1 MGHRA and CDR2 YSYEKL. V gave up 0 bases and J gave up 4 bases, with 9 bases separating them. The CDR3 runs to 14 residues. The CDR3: CASSQDLALETQYF. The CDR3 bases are TGCGCCAGCAGCCAAGATCTAGCATTAGAGACCCAGTACTTC.

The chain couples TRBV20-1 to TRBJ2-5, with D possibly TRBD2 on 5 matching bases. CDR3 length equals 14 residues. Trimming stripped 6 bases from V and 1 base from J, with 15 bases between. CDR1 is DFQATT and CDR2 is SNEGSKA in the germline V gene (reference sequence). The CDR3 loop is CSASLVPTQETQYF. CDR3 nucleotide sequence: TGCAGTGCCTCACTAGTGCCGACCCAAGAGACCCAGTACTTC.

CDR3 nucleotide sequence: TGTGCCAGCAGCCAGTTAGGCGCTGGAAACACCATATATTTT. Its protein is CASSQLGAGNTIYF. The J gene is TRBJ1-3, the V gene TRBV7-2; D is ambiguous. The CDR3 has 14 amino acids. The germline gives CDR1 SGHTA, CDR2 FQGNSA. The ends were cut back, 5 bases at V and 2 bases at J, with 10 bases in the middle.

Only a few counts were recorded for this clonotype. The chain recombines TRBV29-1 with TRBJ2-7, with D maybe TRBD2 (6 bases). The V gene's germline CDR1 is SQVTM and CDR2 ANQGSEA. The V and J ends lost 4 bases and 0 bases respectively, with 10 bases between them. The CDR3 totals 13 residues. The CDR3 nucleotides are TGCAGCGTTGTCGGGGGATTCTCCTACGAGCAGTACTTC. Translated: CSVVGGFSYEQYF.

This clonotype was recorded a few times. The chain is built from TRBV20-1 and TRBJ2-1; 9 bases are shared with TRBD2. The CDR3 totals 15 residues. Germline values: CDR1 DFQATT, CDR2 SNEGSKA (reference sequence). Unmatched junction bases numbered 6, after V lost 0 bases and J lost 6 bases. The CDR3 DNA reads TGCAGTGCTAGAGATAAGTTGCGGGGGGGCAATGAGCAGTTCTTC. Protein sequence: CSARDKLRGGNEQFF.

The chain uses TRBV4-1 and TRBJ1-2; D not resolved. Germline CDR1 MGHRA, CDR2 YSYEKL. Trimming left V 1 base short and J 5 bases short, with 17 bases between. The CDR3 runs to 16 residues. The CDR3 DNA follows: TGCGCCAGCAGCCAAGTGGGTCTGATTCCGCTTTATGGCTACACCTTC. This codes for CASSQVGLIPLYGYTF.

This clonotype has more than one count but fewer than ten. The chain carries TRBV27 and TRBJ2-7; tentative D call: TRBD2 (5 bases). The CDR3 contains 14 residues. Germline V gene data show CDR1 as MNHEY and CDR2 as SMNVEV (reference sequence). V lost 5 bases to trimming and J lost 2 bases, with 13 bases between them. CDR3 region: CASSPQAGTYEQYF. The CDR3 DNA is TGTGCCAGCAGTCCCCAGGCGGGCACCTACGAGCAGTACTTC.